The T cell receptor beta chain described here comes from a study of regulatory T cells in long-lasting Graves disease. This sample's time point: newly diagnosed GD, antithyroid drugs for less than 3 months. RNA extracted from PBMCs served as the sequencing template. Whole-study results and caveats: Rather than thyroid tissue, only peripheral blood underwent study.

This clonotype was seen only a few times. Its specificity is not known. Germline assignment: CDR1 LNHDA and CDR2 SQIVND (reference sequence). The CDR3 is 16 residues long. The V gene lost 7 bases and the J gene lost 0 bases, with 19 bases spanning the gap. Building the TCR beta libraries relied on iRepertoire HTBI primers, and CDR3 regions underwent Arm-PCR. TCRdb fed the multiplex PCR reads into MiXCR, producing one record per CDR3 protein. Here the sample spans some 400,000 distinct CDR3 sequences, around 14% being singletons. These records were also assigned to another study, of T cells in Graves' hyperthyroidism and ophthalmopathy. This second study says: The study used the HTBI primer set for a first-round RT-PCR of the TCR CDR3.

The chain joins TRBV19 to TRBJ2-7, with no clear D. This sequence originates from a woman aged 30 to 39 with Graves disease. Sequenced here: peripheral blood mononuclear cells (PBMCs), sampled at new diagnosis, from a patient treated with antithyroid drugs. The CDR3 here is CASKAASHSSSYEQYF. The CDR3 coding sequence is TGTGCCAGTAAGGCAGCATCGCACTCCTCCTCCTACGAGCAGTACTTC.